What follows describes a single TCR beta chain. The target antigen is unknown. The CDR3 sequence is 16 residues long. The germline gives CDR1 MNHNS, CDR2 SASEGT. These data are taken from a study of monozygotic twins with inflammatory bowel disease. Whole-study findings and limits: Discordant twins had repertoire similarity that did not differ from that of concordant twins, possibly from limited power.

Input per TCR library consisted of around 3.5 ug of total RNA. From its re-call of the 5' RACE reads, TCRdb lists each CDR3 protein once, without DNA. The table lists approximately 380,000 distinct CDR3 sequences. This TCR was sampled from a human donor with ulcerative colitis or Crohn's disease, or a healthy co-twin of an affected twin (not recorded which). Sequenced sample: blood. The rearrangement links TRBV6-1 to TRBJ1-1; the D call of TRBD1 rests on TCRdb alone, since no DNA is present to check it. The CDR3 region is CASSRVRQAMNTEAFF.